What follows are 29 T cell receptor beta chains derived from one specimen sequenced in a study of identical twins. TCRdb analysed the 5' RACE reads with MiXCR anew, one entry per CDR3 protein. Of 400,000 to 600,000 distinct CDR3 sequences in the sample, 20% to 25% were seen once. This sample was shared with a second study, whose subject was yellow fever vaccine responses in identical twins.

Sequenced input: CD4+ T cells sorted from blood. The receptor set was obtained from a woman younger than 35 in good health.

The table lists this clonotype with a few counts. The gene calls are TRBV29-1 and TRBJ2-3; 7 bases are shared with TRBD1. The CDR3 loop spans 12 amino acids. J gave up 4 bases and V 6 bases, and 4 bases lay outside the gene matches. Germline assignment: CDR1 SQVTM and CDR2 ANQGSEA. The CDR3 nucleotides read TGCAGCGTAGAACAGGGGTCAGATACGCAGTATTTT. This gives the protein CSVEQGSDTQYF.

This clonotype has only a few counts. The chain links TRBV28 to TRBJ2-3, with D unclear. The germline CDR1 and CDR2 sequences are MDHEN and SYDVKM. V was pared by 8 bases and J by 2 bases, with 11 bases between. CDR3 length: 13 amino acids. The CDR3 bases are TGTGCCAGCCGGAAGTACGACACAGATACGCAGTATTTT. Protein: CASRKYDTDTQYF.

In its sample, this clonotype was seen a few times. The J gene is TRBJ2-2, the V gene TRBV27; 7 nucleotides match TRBD1. This CDR3 contains 14 residues. Germline CDR1 and CDR2: MNHEY and SMNVEV (reference sequence). Trimming cost V 6 bases and J 4 bases; bases outside gene matches: 5. CDR3 in amino acids: CASRTGSGTGELFF. DNA for the CDR3: TGTGCCAGCAGGACAGGGTCGGGCACCGGGGAGCTGTTTTTT.

The gene calls are TRBV6-2 or TRBV6-3 and TRBJ2-7; 7 bases map to TRBD1. Germline lookup yields CDR1 MNHEY and CDR2 SVGEGT. V shed 6 bases and J 6 bases; nucleotides not matched to a gene: 11. The CDR3 is made up of 14 amino acids. CDR3 DNA: TGTGCCAGCAGACCCGACAGGGTAGGCGCCGAGCAGTACTTC. It encodes CASRPDRVGAEQYF.

The CDR3 protein is CASSWGHTIYF. CDR3 nucleotides: TGTGCCAGCAGTTGGGGCCACACCATATATTTT. The chain uses TRBV12-3 or TRBV12-4 and TRBJ1-3; D perhaps matches TRBD1 (5 bases). Trimming shortened V by 4 bases and J by 8 bases, and 6 bases separated the two germline ends. This CDR3 comprises 11 residues.

This clonotype has just a few counts. The rearrangement joins TRBV11-1 to TRBJ2-1; 14 nucleotides line up with TRBD2. After removal of 8 bases from V and 1 base from J, the junction contained 10 bases not matched to a gene. The CDR3 is 18 residues long. Germline V gives CDR1 SGHAT, CDR2 FQDESV (reference sequence). CDR3: CASAPGLAGVKSYNEQFF. CDR3 in DNA: TGTGCCAGCGCCCCGGGACTAGCGGGAGTTAAGTCCTACAATGAGCAGTTCTTC.

The rearrangement links TRBV20-1 to TRBJ2-1; TRBD2 matches at 7 bases. The length of the CDR3 is 13 residues. Germline CDR1 is DFQATT and CDR2 is SNEGSKA (reference sequence). In DNA form, the CDR3 reads TGCAGGGCAGGCGGGAGTTCCTACAATGAGCAGTTCTTC. As protein: CRAGGSSYNEQFF.

This clonotype was counted between two and nine times. CDR3 in amino acids: CAISQDSSYEQYV. CDR3 nucleotide sequence: TGTGCCATCAGTCAAGACAGCTCCTACGAGCAGTACGTC. V usage is TRBV10-3 and J usage is TRBJ2-7; D may be TRBD1 (5 bases). The germline gives CDR1 ENHRY, CDR2 SYGVKD. The CDR3 is 13 residues long. V was clipped by 5 bases and J by 0 bases, with 8 bases between them.

The chain couples TRBV12-5 to TRBJ2-1, with 7 bases lining up with TRBD2. This CDR3 comprises 17 residues. Germline CDR1 and CDR2: LGHNT and FRNRAP. V was pared by 1 base and J by 10 bases, with 16 bases of the junction left unmatched. The CDR3 protein is CASGLARLGGQSGEQFF. DNA for the CDR3: TGTGCTAGTGGTTTGGCCCGGCTGGGAGGGCAGTCGGGGGAGCAGTTCTTC.

This clonotype showed up just a few times. The chain uses TRBV24-1 and TRBJ2-5; no firm D call. This CDR3 has 11 residues. V was shortened by 9 bases and J by 9 bases, with 13 bases between the two germline ends. The V gene's germline CDR1 is KGHDR and CDR2 SFDVKD. For the CDR3, the DNA is TGTGCCACCTCCGATCGTTTGGCCCAGTACTTC. Its protein is CATSDRLAQYF.

This clonotype was observed a single time. V usage is TRBV2 and J usage is TRBJ1-5; 9 positions agree with TRBD1. Germline CDR1 reads SNHLY; CDR2 reads FYNNEI. The CDR3 is made up of 15 amino acids. V gave up 5 bases and J gave up 4 bases; unmatched junction bases: 6. The chain's CDR3 is CASSRQGVLNQPQHF. The CDR3 DNA reads as TGTGCCAGCAGTAGACAGGGGGTCCTGAATCAGCCCCAGCATTTT. The full variable domain, in which reference TRBV2 and TRBJ1-5 provide the parts outside the CDR3, is EPEVTQTPSHQVTQMGQEVILRCVPISNHLYFYWYRQILGQKVEFLVSFYNNEISEKSEIFDDQFSVERPDGSNFTLKIRSTKLEDSAMYFCASSRQGVLNQPQHFGDGTRLSIL.

This clonotype appeared many times. The rearrangement uses TRBV5-1 and TRBJ1-1, with D hard to call. Germline lookup yields CDR1 SGHRS and CDR2 YFSETQ. This CDR3 contains 13 residues. The V end lost 0 bases, the J end lost 1 base, and 4 bases lay between the germline ends. CDR3 nucleotide sequence: TGCGCCAGCAGCTTGGGCAAGAACACTGAAGCTTTCTTT. Translating gives CASSLGKNTEAFF. The whole variable domain, remainder taken from reference TRBV5-1 and TRBJ1-1, is KAGVTQTPRYLIKTRGQQVTLSCSPISGHRSVSWYQQTPGQGLQFLFEYFSETQRNKGNFPGRFSGRQFSNSRSEMNVSTLELGDSALYLCASSLGKNTEAFFGQGTRLTVV.

There are many counts of this clonotype. The V gene is TRBV7-2, the J gene TRBJ2-5; possible D gene TRBD1, 6 bases. The germline V gene has CDR1 SGHTA and CDR2 FQGNSA. V was cut by 1 base and J by 8 bases, with 17 bases left in between. The CDR3 loop spans 15 amino acids. The CDR3: CASSLDRGPTGTQYF. The CDR3, as DNA: TGTGCCAGCAGCTTAGATCGGGGACCGACAGGAACCCAGTACTTC.

The chain couples TRBV11-2 to TRBJ2-1, with 7 bases fitting TRBD1. The germline CDR1 and CDR2 sequences are SGHAT and FQNNGV. There are 16 residues in the CDR3. V trimming: 4 bases; J trimming: 4 bases; junction bases outside the gene matches: 10. CDR3 nucleotides: TGTGCCAGCAGCTCCGACAGGGTCAGACTTTACAATGAGCAGTTCTTC. Translating it yields CASSSDRVRLYNEQFF.

The chain recombines TRBV7-8 with TRBJ1-1; D is possibly TRBD1 (6 bases). The CDR3 length is 14 residues. CDR1 and CDR2 (germline): SGHVS, FQNEAQ. Trimming removed 1 base at V and 6 bases at J, with 12 bases between. CDR3 loop: CASSLEGGAAEAFF. CDR3 nucleotide sequence: TGTGCCAGCAGCTTAGAGGGGGGGGCTGCTGAAGCTTTCTTT.

The chain links TRBV7-8 to TRBJ2-7; TRBD2 agrees at 10 bases. V dropped 5 bases and J dropped 0; count of bases not matched to a gene: 4. From germline, CDR1 is SGHVS and CDR2 FQNEAQ. This CDR3 region has 15 residues. CDR3 in amino acids: CASSPGLASSYEQYV. For the CDR3, the DNA is TGTGCCAGCAGCCCGGGACTAGCGAGCTCCTACGAGCAGTACGTC.

This clonotype was recorded a few times. The J gene is TRBJ2-3, the V gene TRBV10-3, with 7 bases fitting TRBD2. This CDR3 has 16 residues. Germline loops: CDR1 ENHRY, CDR2 SYGVKD. V was pared by 6 bases and J by 4 bases, with 13 bases of the junction left unmatched. The CDR3 protein is CAISQTLAGEADTQYF. DNA of the CDR3: TGTGCCATCAGCCAAACGTTGGCGGGGGAGGCAGATACGCAGTATTTT.

The rearrangement links TRBV4-2 to TRBJ1-1; D gene unclear. Germline lookup yields CDR1 LGHNA and CDR2 YNFKEQ. V was shortened by 0 bases and J by 5 bases, with 10 bases between the two germline ends. This CDR3 has 14 residues. The CDR3 protein is CASSQDARLTEAFF. CDR3 coding DNA: TGTGCCAGCAGCCAAGATGCGAGGTTGACTGAAGCTTTCTTT.

The V gene is TRBV7-2, the J gene TRBJ2-5; D is unclear. Between the trimmed V and J ends, which lost 5 bases and 1 base, there was a span of 8 bases. Looked up from germline, CDR1 is SGHTA and CDR2 is FQGNSA. This CDR3 spans 13 amino acids. The CDR3 DNA reads TGTGCCAGCAGCCCGACTCGCCAAGAGACCCAGTACTTC. Its protein is CASSPTRQETQYF.

This clonotype has only a few counts. V gene TRBV4-1 combines with J gene TRBJ1-1; 7 positions agree with TRBD1. This CDR3 has 15 amino acids. Germline V gene sequence: CDR1 MGHRA, CDR2 YSYEKL. Trimming at V came to 4 bases and at J to 3 bases, leaving 8 bases not matched to a gene. CDR3 sequence reads: CASSPGGMGDTEAFF. The CDR3 nucleotides are TGCGCCAGCAGCCCAGGGGGAATGGGCGACACTGAAGCTTTCTTT.

This clonotype was found a few times. The genes are TRBV25-1 and TRBJ1-1; D possibly corresponds to TRBD1 (5 bases). Trimming stripped 5 bases from V and 10 bases from J, with 17 bases between. The germline gives CDR1 MGHDK, CDR2 SYGVNS. This CDR3 spans 13 amino acids. Here the CDR3 reads CASSRGLNMGAFF. The CDR3 DNA follows: TGTGCCAGCAGTCGGGGACTAAATATGGGAGCTTTCTTT. The variable domain in full, completed from reference TRBV25-1 and TRBJ1-1, reads EADIYQTPRYLVIGTGKKITLECSQTMGHDKMYWYQQDPGMELHLIHYSYGVNSTEKGDLSSESTVSRIRTEHFPLTLESARPSHTSQYLCASSRGLNMGAFFGQGTRLTVV.

This clonotype was counted a few times. The V call is TRBV24-1, the J call TRBJ2-1; 8 positions agree with TRBD1. The CDR3 loop spans 14 amino acids. Trimming took 2 bases from V and 9 from J; bases not matched to a gene: 5. CDR1 KGHDR and CDR2 SFDVKD come from the germline V gene. DNA for the CDR3: TGTGCCACCAGTGATTATGACAGGGGTAGTGAGCAGTTCTTC. It yields the protein CATSDYDRGSEQFF.

The V call is TRBV2, the J call TRBJ2-5; D may be TRBD2 (6 bases). Germline V gives CDR1 SNHLY, CDR2 FYNNEI. Trimming stripped 8 bases from V and 1 base from J, with 17 bases between. This CDR3 comprises 15 residues. The CDR3 DNA follows: TGTGCCAGCCTAAAAACGGGACTCAGCCAAGAGACCCAGTACTTC. Its translation: CASLKTGLSQETQYF.

The gene calls are TRBV20-1 and TRBJ2-3; no definite D call. The germline V and J ends were trimmed by 1 base and 6 bases, with 8 bases remaining between them. Per germline, CDR1 DFQATT and CDR2 SNEGSKA (reference sequence). The CDR3 is 12 residues long. CDR3 region: CSARGPWDTQYF. The CDR3 nucleotides are TGCAGTGCTAGAGGCCCTTGGGATACGCAGTATTTT.

This clonotype showed up just a few times. This chain connects TRBV7-2 to TRBJ2-2, with 10 bases aligning to TRBD1. V lost 5 bases and J lost 8; bases outside the gene matches: 5. Germline CDR1 is SGHTA and CDR2 is FQGNSA. This CDR3 spans 14 amino acids. The CDR3 DNA follows: TGTGCCAGCAGCCCCGGACAGGGGGGAGGGGAGCTGTTTTTT. Protein: CASSPGQGGGELFF.

The chain is built from TRBV27 and TRBJ2-5; the match to TRBD2 covers 14 bases. From germline, CDR1 is MNHEY and CDR2 SMNVEV (reference sequence). The CDR3 length is 16 residues. Trimming took 6 bases from V and 5 from J; bases not matched to a gene: 8. The CDR3 sequence: CASRPGTSGGWETQYF. CDR3 DNA: TGTGCCAGCAGACCCGGGACTAGCGGGGGATGGGAGACCCAGTACTTC.

The rearrangement uses TRBV6-1 and TRBJ2-5, with 7 bases matching TRBD1. V trimming: 7 bases; J trimming: 2 bases; junction bases outside the gene matches: 4. The CDR3 runs to 13 residues. Germline-derived CDR1 and CDR2 are MNHNS and SASEGT. This CDR3 is CASTQTGQETQYF. CDR3 nucleotide sequence: TGTGCCAGCACACAGACAGGGCAAGAGACCCAGTACTTC.

The J gene is TRBJ2-7, the V gene TRBV20-1; tentative D call: TRBD1 (6 bases). Germline CDR1 DFQATT, CDR2 SNEGSKA (reference sequence). There are 12 residues in the CDR3. Trimming left V 3 bases short and J 4 bases short, with 10 bases between. The CDR3 DNA reads as TGCAGTGCTAGGGGCCAGGGGTACGAGCAGTACGTC. It encodes CSARGQGYEQYV.

This chain links TRBV28 with TRBJ2-2; D is ambiguous. The CDR3 sequence is 16 residues long. Trimming cost V 2 bases and J 5 bases, with 15 bases left between them. Germline CDR1 is MDHEN and CDR2 is SYDVKM. CDR3 bases: TGTGCCAGCAGTTTACACCCTGACCCGAGAACCGGGGAGCTGTTTTTT. Translated, it gives CASSLHPDPRTGELFF.